The 27 T cell receptor beta chains presented below share a single source sample, sequenced in a study of blood T cell repertoires in COVID-19. Assay: immunoSEQ multiplex PCR; the TCRdb copy retains only in-frame clones and omits some. Of some 250,000 clones in the sample, around 87% were seen once. Source material: PBMCs or T cells enriched from blood (not recorded which). Every receptor here comes from a woman aged 35 to 49 with acute COVID-19.

The V and J genes are TRBV18 and TRBJ2-2, with a weak D call TRBD1 (6 bases). The CDR3 contains 14 residues. Per the germline V gene, CDR1 is KGHSH and CDR2 is LQKENI. Trimming removed 3 bases from V and 5 bases from J, with 10 bases in between. CDR3 residues: CASSPRTETGELFF. The CDR3 DNA sequence: TGTGCCAGCTCACCCCGGACAGAAACCGGGGAGCTGTTTTTT.

The V call is TRBV20-1, the J call TRBJ1-1; a possible D gene is TRBD1 (5 bases). Trimming left V 3 bases short and J 6 bases short, with 8 bases between. The V gene's germline CDR1 is DFQATT and CDR2 SNEGSKA (reference sequence). The CDR3 has 11 residues. The CDR3 reads CSASWGAEAFF. CDR3 nucleotides: TGCAGTGCTAGTTGGGGGGCTGAAGCTTTCTTT.

The rearrangement joins TRBV2 to TRBJ1-1, with 7 nucleotides matching TRBD1. CDR3 length: 14 residues. Losses at the gene ends were 7 bases for V and 1 base for J; bases not matched to a gene: 6. Germline assignment: CDR1 SNHLY and CDR2 FYNNEI. CDR3 region: CASKTDRANTEAFF. The DNA for the CDR3 is TGTGCCAGCAAAACCGACAGGGCGAACACTGAAGCTTTCTTT.

J is TRBJ1-2 and V is TRBV19; TRBD1 matches 8 bases. The germline CDR1 and CDR2 sequences are LNHDA and SQIVND (reference sequence). The CDR3 has 15 residues. Trimming at V came to 2 bases and at J to 3 bases, leaving 5 bases not matched to a gene. The CDR3 nucleotides are TGTGCCAGTAGTATAACACAGGGGGTGGACTATGGCTACACCTTC. It encodes CASSITQGVDYGYTF.

This rearrangement joins TRBV21-1 to TRBJ2-2; the table's D call, TRBD1, was not checked against the DNA. TRBV21-1 is listed as a pseudogene. The CDR3 extends over 15 amino acids. CDR3 loop: CASSKMGSQGGELFF. The CDR3, as DNA: TGTGCCAGCAGCAAAATGGGTAGTCAGGGCGGGGAGCTGTTTTTT.

This clone was seen a single time. This rearrangement joins TRBV12-5 to TRBJ1-1; no definite D call. V lost 3 bases and J lost 4, with 12 bases in between. The CDR3 totals 14 residues. CDR1 and CDR2 (germline): LGHNT, FRNRAP. CDR3 protein: CASGLPPSVTEAFF. DNA of the CDR3: TGTGCTAGTGGTTTACCACCGAGCGTCACTGAAGCTTTCTTT.

V usage is TRBV10-1 and J usage is TRBJ2-7; 10 positions match TRBD1. V was clipped by 2 bases and J by 2 bases; unmatched bases: 6. There are 16 residues in the CDR3. From germline, CDR1 is WNHNN and CDR2 SYGVQD (reference sequence). CDR3 in amino acids: CASSEVTGTGAYEQYF. The DNA for the CDR3 is TGCGCCAGCAGTGAGGTTACCGGGACAGGGGCCTACGAGCAGTACTTC.

This chain connects TRBV5-1 to TRBJ2-2, with 7 nucleotides matching TRBD2. J lost 6 bases, V lost 2 bases, and 10 bases had no gene match. Per the germline V gene, CDR1 is SGHRS and CDR2 is YFSETQ. The CDR3 consists of 16 residues. CDR3 protein: CASSFDLRERAGELFF. For the CDR3, the DNA is TGCGCCAGCAGCTTTGATCTGCGGGAGCGTGCCGGGGAGCTGTTTTTT.

The V call is TRBV6-4, the J call TRBJ2-1; D gene uncertain. This CDR3 is 15 amino acids long. The V end lost 5 bases, the J end lost 0 bases, and 11 bases lay between the germline ends. Germline V gene lookup returns CDR1 MRHNA and CDR2 SNTAGT. The CDR3 is CASSPEEGSYNEQFF. CDR3 bases: TGTGCCAGCAGTCCCGAGGAAGGCTCCTACAATGAGCAGTTCTTC.

Concerning this clone itself: One end of the junction fails to match germline, which may point to a read error. This rearrangement joins TRBV19 to TRBJ2-2; 15 bases match TRBD2. Germline V gene data show CDR1 as LNHDA and CDR2 as SQIVND (reference sequence). The CDR3 is 17 amino acids. CDR3 sequence: CASRIGTSGRSKGELFF. Here the CDR3 DNA reads TGTGCCAGTAGGATAGGGACTAGCGGGAGGTCCAAGGGGGAGCTGTTTTTT.

This chain links TRBV7-3 with TRBJ2-1; D perhaps matches TRBD1 (6 bases). The V gene's germline CDR1 is SGHTA and CDR2 FQGTGA. V was cut by 4 bases and J by 5 bases, with 18 bases left in between. CDR3 length: 16 residues. As DNA, the CDR3 is TGTGCCAGCAGCTCACACCAACAGGGTCCCCACAATGAGCAGTTCTTC. Protein: CASSSHQQGPHNEQFF. The full variable domain, with the rest looked up from reference TRBV7-3 and TRBJ2-1, is GAGVSQTPSNKVTEKGKYVELRCDPISGHTALYWYRQSLGQGPEFLIYFQGTGAADDSGLPNDRFFAVRPEGSVSTLKIQRTERGDSAVYLCASSSHQQGPHNEQFFGPGTRLTVL.

In its sample, this clone was seen a few times. The chain recombines TRBV2 with TRBJ2-1; 16 bases are shared with TRBD2. The germline V gene has CDR1 SNHLY and CDR2 FYNNEI. The length of the CDR3 is 18 residues. V gave up 6 bases and J gave up 5 bases; unmatched junction bases: 10. The CDR3 reads CASSGTSGRALLNNEQFF. CDR3 nucleotides: TGTGCCAGCAGCGGGACTAGCGGGAGGGCCCTCCTTAACAATGAGCAGTTCTTC.

The gene calls are TRBV19 and TRBJ1-1; no clear D gene. Germline lookup yields CDR1 LNHDA and CDR2 SQIVND (reference sequence). The CDR3 sequence is 19 residues long. V was shortened by 5 bases and J by 4 bases, with 29 bases between the two germline ends. The CDR3 sequence is CASSPARPNRTRTTTEAFF. CDR3 in DNA: TGTGCCAGTAGTCCCGCGAGGCCAAATCGGACTCGAACGACCACTGAAGCTTTCTTT.

The chain employs TRBV5-1 and TRBJ2-3; 7 nucleotides match TRBD2. Germline V CDR1 and CDR2: SGHRS, YFSETQ. The CDR3 runs 15 residues. Losses at the gene ends were 7 bases for V and 3 bases for J; bases not matched to a gene: 11. The CDR3 protein is CASGLKGLVTDTQYF. The DNA of the CDR3 is TGCGCCAGCGGACTTAAAGGACTAGTAACAGATACGCAGTATTTT.

This clone was observed a single time. The chain couples TRBV5-6 to TRBJ2-5, with TRBD1 identical over 10 bases. V gave up 4 bases and J gave up 4 bases; unmatched junction bases: 10. This CDR3 is 16 amino acids long. The V gene's germline CDR1 is SGHDT and CDR2 YYEEEE. CDR3 DNA sequence: TGTGCCAGCAGCCGCGAGGGACAGGGGACAGGAGAGACCCAGTACTTC. It is translated as CASSREGQGTGETQYF.

The chain employs TRBV7-2 and TRBJ2-7; D call uncertain. The ends were cut back, 2 bases at V and 0 bases at J, with 5 bases in the middle. CDR1 SGHTA and CDR2 FQGNSA come from the germline V gene. This CDR3 has 13 amino acids. CDR3 sequence reads: CASSLPVSYEQYF. CDR3 in DNA: TGTGCCAGCAGCTTACCTGTCTCCTACGAGCAGTACTTC. Full variable domain (outside the CDR3, taken from reference TRBV7-2 and TRBJ2-7): GAGVSQSPSNKVTEKGKDVELRCDPISGHTALYWYRQSLGQGLEFLIYFQGNSAPDKSGLPSDRFSAERTGGSVSTLTIQRTQQEDSAVYLCASSLPVSYEQYFGPGTRLTVT.

This chain joins TRBV6-6 and TRBJ1-5; D might be TRBD1 (6 bases). Trimming stripped 5 bases from V and 4 bases from J, with 9 bases between. Germline CDR1 and CDR2: MNHNY and SVGAGI (reference sequence). The CDR3 consists of 13 residues. CDR3 sequence: CASSNRVNQPQHF. The CDR3 bases are TGTGCCAGCAGTAACAGGGTTAATCAGCCCCAGCATTTT.

This chain connects TRBV10-2 to TRBJ2-7, with TRBD2 identical over 7 bases. Per the germline V gene, CDR1 is WSHSY and CDR2 is SAAADI. CDR3 length: 15 residues. With V trimmed by 0 bases and J by 1 base, 3 bases remained unmatched. In DNA form, the CDR3 reads TGCGCCAGCAGTGAGTCGCGGGAGTTGTCCTACGAGCAGTACTTC. Translated, it gives CASSESRELSYEQYF.

The chain is built from TRBV3-1 (or the pseudogene TRBV3-2) and TRBJ1-4; 7 bases map to TRBD1. Germline-derived CDR1 and CDR2 are LGHDT and YNNKEL (reference sequence). The CDR3 loop spans 13 amino acids. J gave up 10 bases and V 6 bases, and 8 bases lay outside the gene matches. CDR3 coding DNA: TGTGCCAGCAGAGACAGGGCGATTGGAAAACTGTTTTTT. Amino acid sequence: CASRDRAIGKLFF.

The chain combines TRBV5-1 with TRBJ1-5, with 7 bases that match TRBD1. CDR1 SGHRS and CDR2 YFSETQ come from the germline V gene. The CDR3 spans 16 residues. After removal of 4 bases from V and 0 bases from J, the junction contained 7 bases not matched to a gene. The CDR3 coding sequence is TGCGCCAGCAGCCCAGGGACAGACCATAGCAATCAGCCCCAGCATTTT. Translating it yields CASSPGTDHSNQPQHF.

This clone was recorded a few times. The CDR3 reads CASSQRAGGITGANVLTF. CDR3 bases: TGCGCCAGCAGCCAACGGGCGGGAGGGATCACTGGGGCCAACGTCCTGACTTTC. The J gene is TRBJ2-6, the V gene TRBV4-1; 9 nucleotides match TRBD2. Germline loops: CDR1 MGHRA, CDR2 YSYEKL. After removal of 2 bases from V and 2 bases from J, the junction contained 7 bases not matched to a gene. The CDR3 totals 18 residues.

The V and J genes are TRBV7-2 and TRBJ2-3, with 13 bases identical to TRBD2. With V trimmed by 5 bases and J by 2 bases, 4 bases remained unmatched. The CDR3 extends over 16 amino acids. The germline V gene has CDR1 SGHTA and CDR2 FQGNSA. For the CDR3, the DNA is TGTGCCAGCAGCGCCGGGACTAGCGGGACCACAGATACGCAGTATTTT. It is translated as CASSAGTSGTTDTQYF.

This clone was counted once. At one end, the junction sequence differs from germline, possibly due to a read error. This chain links TRBV7-7 with TRBJ2-2; a weak D match, TRBD1 (5 bases). Germline V gene sequence: CDR1 SSHAT, CDR2 FNYEAQ (reference sequence). The CDR3 runs to 15 residues. CDR3 in amino acids: CASSLQVSNTGELFF. CDR3 coding DNA: TGTGCTAGCAGCTTACAGGTGTCGAACACCGGGGAGCTGTTTTTT.

This chain joins TRBV11-3 and TRBJ2-2; possibly TRBD2 for D (6 bases). The length of the CDR3 is 16 residues. Germline assignment: CDR1 SGHNT and CDR2 YENEEA. With 6 bases removed from V and 6 bases from J, the gap between germline ends came to 20 bases. CDR3 bases: TGTGCCAGCAGGGACCGGACTACACCCTGGGCCGGGGAGCTGTTTTTT. This codes for CASRDRTTPWAGELFF.

The chain joins TRBV2 to TRBJ2-7; TRBD1 aligns across 7 bases. V was clipped by 4 bases and J by 4 bases; unmatched bases: 7. The CDR3 length is 14 residues. Germline V gene lookup returns CDR1 SNHLY and CDR2 FYNNEI. Written as DNA, the CDR3 is TGTGCCAGCAGTGGCCAGGGGGTCGGGTACGAGCAGTACTTC. It specifies CASSGQGVGYEQYF.

The chain carries TRBV6-5 and TRBJ2-7; D is perhaps TRBD1 (5 bases). This CDR3 spans 14 amino acids. V dropped 2 bases and J dropped 6 bases, with 14 bases sitting between them. Per germline, CDR1 MNHEY and CDR2 SVGAGI. The CDR3 is CASSYDLIQGEQYF. The CDR3 region has the DNA TGTGCCAGCAGTTACGACCTAATCCAGGGCGAGCAGTACTTC.

This clone was counted a single time. This chain connects TRBV4-1 to TRBJ1-3; the D gene is possibly TRBD1 (6 bases). The CDR3 has 15 residues. The V and J ends lost 1 base and 2 bases respectively, with 9 bases between them. Germline V gene sequence: CDR1 MGHRA, CDR2 YSYEKL. The chain's CDR3 is CASSQAAGAGNTIYF. CDR3 DNA sequence: TGCGCCAGCAGCCAAGCCGCAGGGGCTGGAAACACCATATATTTT.